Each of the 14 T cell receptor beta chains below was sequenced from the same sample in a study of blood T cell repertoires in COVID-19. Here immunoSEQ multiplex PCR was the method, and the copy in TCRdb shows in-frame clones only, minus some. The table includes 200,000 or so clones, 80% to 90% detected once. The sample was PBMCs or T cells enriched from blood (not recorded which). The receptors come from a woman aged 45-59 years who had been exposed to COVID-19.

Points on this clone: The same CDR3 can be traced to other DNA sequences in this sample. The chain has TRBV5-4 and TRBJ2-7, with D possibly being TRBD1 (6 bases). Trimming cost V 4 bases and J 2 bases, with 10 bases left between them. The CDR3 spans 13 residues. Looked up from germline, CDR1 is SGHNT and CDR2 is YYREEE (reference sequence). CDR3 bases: TGTGCCAGCAGCGTACAGGGAGCCTACGAGCAGTACTTC. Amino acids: CASSVQGAYEQYF.

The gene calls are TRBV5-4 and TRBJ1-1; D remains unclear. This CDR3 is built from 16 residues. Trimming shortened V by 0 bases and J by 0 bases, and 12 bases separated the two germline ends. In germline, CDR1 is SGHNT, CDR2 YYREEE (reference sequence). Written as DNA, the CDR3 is TGTGCCAGCAGCTTGGTCGGCGGCGGCATGAACACTGAAGCTTTCTTT. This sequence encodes CASSLVGGGMNTEAFF.

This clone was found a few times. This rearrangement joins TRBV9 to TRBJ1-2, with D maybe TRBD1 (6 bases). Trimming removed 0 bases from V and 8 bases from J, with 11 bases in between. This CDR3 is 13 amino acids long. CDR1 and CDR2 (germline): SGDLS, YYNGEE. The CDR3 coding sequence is TGTGCCAGCAGCGTAGAGGACAGATGGGGCTACACCTTC. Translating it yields CASSVEDRWGYTF.

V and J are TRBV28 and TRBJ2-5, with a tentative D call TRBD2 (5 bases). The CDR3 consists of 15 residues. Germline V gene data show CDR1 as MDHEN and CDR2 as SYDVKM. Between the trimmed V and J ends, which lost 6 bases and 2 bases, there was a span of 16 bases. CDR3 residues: CASSLLGAAQETQYF. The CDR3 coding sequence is TGTGCCAGCAGCCTTCTGGGAGCGGCGCAAGAGACCCAGTACTTC.

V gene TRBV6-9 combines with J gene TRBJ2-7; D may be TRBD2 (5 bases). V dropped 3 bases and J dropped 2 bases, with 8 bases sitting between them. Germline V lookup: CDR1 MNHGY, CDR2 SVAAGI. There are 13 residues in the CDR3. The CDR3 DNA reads TGTGCCAGCAGTTACGGGGTTACCTACGAGCAGTACTTC. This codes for CASSYGVTYEQYF.

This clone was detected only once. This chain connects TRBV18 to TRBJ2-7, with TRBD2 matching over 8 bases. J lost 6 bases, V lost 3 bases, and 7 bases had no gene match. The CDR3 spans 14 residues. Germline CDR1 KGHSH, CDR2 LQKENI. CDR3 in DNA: TGTGCCAGCTCACCGGGACTAGGCCTTGCCGAGCAGTACTTC. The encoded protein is CASSPGLGLAEQYF.

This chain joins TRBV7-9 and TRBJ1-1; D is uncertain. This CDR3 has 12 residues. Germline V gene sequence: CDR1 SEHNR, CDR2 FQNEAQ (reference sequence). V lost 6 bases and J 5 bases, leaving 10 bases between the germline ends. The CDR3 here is CASSELPTEAFF. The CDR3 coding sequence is TGTGCCAGCAGTGAGCTACCGACTGAAGCTTTCTTT.

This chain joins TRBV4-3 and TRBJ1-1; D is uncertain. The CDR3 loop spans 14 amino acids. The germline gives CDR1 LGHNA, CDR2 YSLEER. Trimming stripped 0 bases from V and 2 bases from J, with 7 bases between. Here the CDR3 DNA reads TGCGCCAGCAGCCAAGATCTAAGCAACACTGAAGCTTTCTTT. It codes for CASSQDLSNTEAFF.

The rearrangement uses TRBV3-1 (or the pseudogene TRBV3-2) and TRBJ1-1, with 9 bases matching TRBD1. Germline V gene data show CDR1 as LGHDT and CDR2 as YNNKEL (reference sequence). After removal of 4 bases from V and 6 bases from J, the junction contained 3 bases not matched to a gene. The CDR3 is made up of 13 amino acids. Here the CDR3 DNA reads TGTGCCAGCAGCCTCGGACAGGGGTCTGAAGCTTTCTTT. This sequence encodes CASSLGQGSEAFF.

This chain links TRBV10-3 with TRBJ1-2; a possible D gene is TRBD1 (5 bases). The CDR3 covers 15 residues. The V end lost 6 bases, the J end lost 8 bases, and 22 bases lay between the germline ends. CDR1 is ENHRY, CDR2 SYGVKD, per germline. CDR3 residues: CAISLTSEGTRGYTF. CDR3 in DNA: TGTGCCATCAGCCTTACCTCGGAGGGGACGAGGGGCTACACCTTC.

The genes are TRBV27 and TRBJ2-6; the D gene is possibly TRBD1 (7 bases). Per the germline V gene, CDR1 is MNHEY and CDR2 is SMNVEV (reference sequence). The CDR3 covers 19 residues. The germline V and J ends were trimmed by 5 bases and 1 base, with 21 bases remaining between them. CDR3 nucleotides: TGTGCCAGCAGTCTGGGGACAGCCCGCGGGACATCTGGGGCCAACGTCCTGACTTTC. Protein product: CASSLGTARGTSGANVLTF.

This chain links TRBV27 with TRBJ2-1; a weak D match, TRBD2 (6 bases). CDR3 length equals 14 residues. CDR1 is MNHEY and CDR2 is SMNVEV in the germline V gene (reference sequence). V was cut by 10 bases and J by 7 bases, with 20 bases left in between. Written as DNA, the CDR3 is TGTGCCACCCAGGTGGTACGGGGGAGGAATGAGCAGTTCTTC. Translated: CATQVVRGRNEQFF.

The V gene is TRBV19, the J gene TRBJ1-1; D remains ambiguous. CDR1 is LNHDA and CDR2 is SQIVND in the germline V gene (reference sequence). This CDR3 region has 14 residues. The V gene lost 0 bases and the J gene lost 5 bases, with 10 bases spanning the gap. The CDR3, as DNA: TGTGCCAGTAGTATAGACCGGAGCGGAACTGAAGCTTTCTTT. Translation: CASSIDRSGTEAFF.

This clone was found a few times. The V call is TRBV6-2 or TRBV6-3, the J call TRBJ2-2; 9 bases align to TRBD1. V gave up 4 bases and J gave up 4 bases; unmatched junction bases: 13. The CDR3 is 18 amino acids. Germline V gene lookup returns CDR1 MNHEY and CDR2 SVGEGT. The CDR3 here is CASSSTVLRTGVTGELFF. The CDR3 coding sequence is TGTGCCAGCAGTTCAACCGTACTCCGGACAGGGGTCACCGGGGAGCTGTTTTTT.